The entry below gives a single T cell receptor beta chain sequence along with its context. Other DNA sequences in this sample translate to the same CDR3. The method was immunoSEQ multiplex PCR; TCRdb's version includes in-frame clones alone and lacks a portion of them. This table has over 150,000 clones, roughly 84% appearing once. The data stem from a study of blood T cell repertoires in COVID-19. The CDR3 is 16 residues long. Per the germline V gene, CDR1 is KGHSH and CDR2 is LQKENI. J was trimmed by 0 bases and V by 6 bases; bases with no gene match: 5. Sequenced sample: peripheral blood. This chain uses TRBV18 with TRBJ1-3, with 10 bases matching TRBD1. This receptor was obtained from a man aged 50-60 years with COVID-19, enrolled during active disease. The CDR3 loop is CASSPGQGNSGNTIYF. The CDR3 DNA sequence: TGTGCCAGCTCGCCGGGACAGGGGAACTCTGGAAACACCATATATTTT.